This T cell receptor (beta chain) derives from a study of T cells after yellow fever vaccination. On the study more broadly: SMART-Seq v4 Ultra Low Input prepared libraries from low-cell fractions. Study-wide points: Abundant bulk-population clonotypes could contaminate the FACS-sorted repertoires. A large majority of primary-vaccination clones showed up again after the booster (about 96% CD4, 85% to 90% CD8).

About this clonotype itself: Its antigen is undetermined.

TCRdb reprocessed the 5' RACE reads via MiXCR and lists one record per CDR3 protein. The sample lists 300,000 to 350,000 distinct CDR3 sequences, over 3.5% occurring once. The germline gives CDR1 SGDLS, CDR2 YYNGEE. The CDR3 totals 14 residues. V lost 4 bases and J lost 6, with 16 bases in between. The rearrangement joins TRBV9 to TRBJ1-1, with D maybe TRBD1 (5 bases). The origin of this receptor is a man between 18 and 29 years old who received the YFV17D yellow fever vaccine. Sequenced here: PBMCs, sampled 15 days after the yellow fever booster vaccination. Here the CDR3 DNA reads TGTGCCAGCAGCCCAGGGTATTTGGCCTCTGAAGCTTTCTTT. Encoded protein: CASSPGYLASEAFF.